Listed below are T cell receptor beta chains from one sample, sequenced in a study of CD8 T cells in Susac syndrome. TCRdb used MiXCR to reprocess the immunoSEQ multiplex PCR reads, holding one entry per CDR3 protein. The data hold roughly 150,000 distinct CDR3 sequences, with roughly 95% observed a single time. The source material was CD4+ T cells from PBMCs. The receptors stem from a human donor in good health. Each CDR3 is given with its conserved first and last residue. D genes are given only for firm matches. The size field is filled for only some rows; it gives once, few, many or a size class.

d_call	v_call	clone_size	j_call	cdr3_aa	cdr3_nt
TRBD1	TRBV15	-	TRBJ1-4	CATSRDRGATNEKLFF	TGTGCCACCAGCAGAGACAGGGGGGCAACTAATGAAAAACTGTTTTTT
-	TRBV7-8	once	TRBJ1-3	CASSLAGMGVGNTIYF	TGTGCCAGCAGCTTAGCCGGGATGGGGGTGGGAAACACCATATATTTT
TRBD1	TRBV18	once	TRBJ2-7	CASSRQGLAYEQYF	TGTGCCAGCTCTAGACAGGGTCTTGCCTACGAGCAGTACTTC
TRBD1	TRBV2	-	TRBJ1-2	CASRWTGDNGYTF	TGTGCCAGCAGGTGGACAGGGGATAATGGCTACACCTTC
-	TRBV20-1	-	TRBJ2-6	CSATQGGGANVLTF	TGCAGTGCAACACAGGGCGGTGGGGCCAACGTCCTGACTTTC
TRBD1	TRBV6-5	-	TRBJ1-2	CASTPQGNFYGYTF	TGTGCCAGCACTCCACAGGGGAACTTCTATGGCTACACCTTC
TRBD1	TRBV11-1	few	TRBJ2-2	CASSPAGGRAGELFF	TGTGCCAGCAGCCCAGCAGGGGGCCGGGCCGGGGAGCTGTTTTTT
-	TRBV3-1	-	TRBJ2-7	CASTLSGSYEQYF	TGTGCCAGCACCTTATCAGGGAGCTACGAGCAGTACTTC
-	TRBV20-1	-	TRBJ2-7	CSASQTPYEQYF	TGCAGTGCTAGCCAGACCCCCTACGAGCAGTACTTC
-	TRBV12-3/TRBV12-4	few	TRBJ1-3	CASSLQGNTIYF	TGTGCCAGCAGTTTACAGGGAAACACCATATATTTT
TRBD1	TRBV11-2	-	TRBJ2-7	CATQGAVYEQYF	TGTGCCACCCAGGGGGCGGTATACGAGCAGTACTTC
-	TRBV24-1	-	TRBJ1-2	CATSDSWVNYGYTF	TGTGCCACCAGTGATTCGTGGGTTAACTATGGCTACACCTTC
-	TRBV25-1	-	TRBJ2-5	CASSEYSGPQYF	TGTGCCAGCAGTGAATATTCTGGTCCCCAGTACTTC
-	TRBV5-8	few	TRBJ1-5	CAASVGTHSNQPQHF	TGTGCCGCCTCCGTCGGGACCCATAGCAATCAGCCCCAGCATTTT
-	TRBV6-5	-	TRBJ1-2	CASRTHGDYGYTF	TGTGCCAGCAGGACACATGGGGACTATGGCTACACCTTC
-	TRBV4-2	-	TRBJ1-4	CASSDLRGGVSTNEKLFF	TGTGCCAGCAGTGACCTACGGGGGGGCGTTTCAACTAATGAAAAACTGTTTTTT
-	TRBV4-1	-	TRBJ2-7	CASSQGDKETYEQYF	TGCGCCAGCAGCCAAGGGGACAAGGAGACCTACGAGCAGTACTTC
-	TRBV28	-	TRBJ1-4	CASSSVRGSNEKLFF	TGTGCCAGCAGTTCCGTCCGGGGCAGTAATGAAAAACTGTTTTTT
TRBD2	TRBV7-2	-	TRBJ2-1	CASSLRLAGGAGEQFF	TGTGCCAGCAGCCTCAGACTAGCGGGGGGGGCAGGGGAGCAGTTCTTC
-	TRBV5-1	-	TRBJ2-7	CASSGGSNSYEQYF	TGCGCCAGCAGCGGAGGCAGCAACTCCTACGAGCAGTACTTC
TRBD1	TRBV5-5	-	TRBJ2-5	CASSLQGTQETQYF	TGTGCCAGCAGCTTACAGGGGACGCAAGAGACCCAGTACTTC
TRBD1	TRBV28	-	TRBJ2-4	CASTAGGKNIQYF	TGTGCCAGCACCGCAGGGGGCAAAAACATTCAGTACTTC
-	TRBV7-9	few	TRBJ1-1	CASSFSRNTEAFF	TGTGCCAGCAGCTTTTCCAGGAACACTGAAGCTTTCTTT
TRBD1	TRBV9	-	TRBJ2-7	CASSARTGGYEQYF	TGTGCCAGCAGCGCCAGGACAGGGGGCTACGAGCAGTACTTC
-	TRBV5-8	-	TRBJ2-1	CASNPEYNEQFF	TGTGCCAGCAACCCGGAATACAATGAGCAGTTCTTC
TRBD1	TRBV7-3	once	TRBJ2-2	CASRLQGAQDGELFF	TGTGCCAGCAGACTACAGGGGGCTCAAGACGGGGAGCTGTTTTTT
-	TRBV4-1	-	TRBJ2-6	CASSPLGNSGANVLTF	TGCGCCAGCAGCCCCCTGGGGAACTCTGGGGCCAACGTCCTGACTTTC
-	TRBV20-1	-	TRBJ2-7	CSARDPWGGTGEQYF	TGCAGTGCTAGAGATCCATGGGGAGGGACAGGCGAGCAGTACTTC
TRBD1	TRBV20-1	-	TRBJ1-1	CSARPRQGARLRETEAFF	TGCAGTGCTAGGCCTAGACAGGGGGCGAGATTAAGAGAGACTGAAGCTTTCTTT
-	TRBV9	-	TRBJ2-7	CASSVVWDPMAHEQYF	TGTGCCAGCAGCGTAGTTTGGGACCCAATGGCCCACGAGCAGTACTTC
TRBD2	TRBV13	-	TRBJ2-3	CASSLEPSGGSRADTQYF	TGTGCCAGCAGCTTAGAGCCTAGCGGGGGGTCGAGAGCAGATACGCAGTATTTT
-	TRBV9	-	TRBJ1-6	CASSGLTLGLGNSPLHF	TGTGCCAGCAGCGGACTCACCCTGGGACTGGGTAATTCACCCCTCCACTTT
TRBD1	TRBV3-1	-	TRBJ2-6	CASVRTGSGANVLTF	TGTGCCAGCGTCAGGACAGGCTCTGGGGCCAACGTCCTGACTTTC
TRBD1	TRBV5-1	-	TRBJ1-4	CASSQTGAQLATNEKLFF	TGCGCCAGCAGCCAGACAGGGGCCCAACTCGCAACTAATGAAAAACTGTTTTTT
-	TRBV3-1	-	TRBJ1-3	CASSREGNAENTIYF	TGTGCCAGCAGCCGAGAGGGGAACGCTGAAAACACCATATATTTT
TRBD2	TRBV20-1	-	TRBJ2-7	CSARGGGDEQYF	TGCAGTGCCCGGGGGGGCGGGGACGAGCAGTACTTC
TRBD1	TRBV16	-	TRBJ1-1	CASSRQGTEAFF	TGTGCCAGCAGCCGACAGGGCACTGAAGCTTTCTTT
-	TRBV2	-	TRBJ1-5	CASSVGGNQPQHF	TGTGCCAGCAGTGTAGGGGGAAATCAGCCCCAGCATTTT
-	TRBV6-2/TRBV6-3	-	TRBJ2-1	CASSYGYRDRYNEQFF	TGTGCCAGCAGTTACGGGTACAGGGATAGGTACAATGAGCAGTTCTTC
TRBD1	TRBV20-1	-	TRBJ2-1	CSAVGQTDSYNEQFF	TGCAGTGCTGTGGGACAGACCGACTCCTACAATGAGCAGTTCTTC
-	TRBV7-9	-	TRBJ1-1	CASRPKGGTEAFF	TGTGCCAGCAGACCTAAGGGGGGGACTGAAGCTTTCTTT
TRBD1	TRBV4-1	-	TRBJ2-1	CASSQDPRQGGDNEQFF	TGCGCCAGCAGCCAAGATCCTAGACAGGGGGGCGACAATGAGCAGTTCTTC
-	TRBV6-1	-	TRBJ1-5	CASSYGGASNQPQHF	TGTGCCAGCAGCTATGGGGGCGCGAGCAATCAGCCCCAGCATTTT
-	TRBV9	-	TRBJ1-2	CASTGRPNYGYTF	TGTGCCAGCACTGGGCGTCCTAACTATGGCTACACCTTC
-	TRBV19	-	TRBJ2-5	CATAGAETQYF	TGTGCCACCGCTGGGGCGGAGACCCAGTACTTC
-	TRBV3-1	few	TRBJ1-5	CASSQDRGNQPQHF	TGTGCCAGCAGCCAAGATAGAGGGAATCAGCCCCAGCATTTT
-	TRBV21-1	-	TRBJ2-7	CALDRTGGYEQYF	TGTGCCCTAGACCGGACAGGGGGCTACGAGCAGTACTTC
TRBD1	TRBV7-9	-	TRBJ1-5	CASSSDRSYQPQHF	TGTGCCAGCAGCTCGGACAGGTCTTATCAGCCCCAGCATTTT